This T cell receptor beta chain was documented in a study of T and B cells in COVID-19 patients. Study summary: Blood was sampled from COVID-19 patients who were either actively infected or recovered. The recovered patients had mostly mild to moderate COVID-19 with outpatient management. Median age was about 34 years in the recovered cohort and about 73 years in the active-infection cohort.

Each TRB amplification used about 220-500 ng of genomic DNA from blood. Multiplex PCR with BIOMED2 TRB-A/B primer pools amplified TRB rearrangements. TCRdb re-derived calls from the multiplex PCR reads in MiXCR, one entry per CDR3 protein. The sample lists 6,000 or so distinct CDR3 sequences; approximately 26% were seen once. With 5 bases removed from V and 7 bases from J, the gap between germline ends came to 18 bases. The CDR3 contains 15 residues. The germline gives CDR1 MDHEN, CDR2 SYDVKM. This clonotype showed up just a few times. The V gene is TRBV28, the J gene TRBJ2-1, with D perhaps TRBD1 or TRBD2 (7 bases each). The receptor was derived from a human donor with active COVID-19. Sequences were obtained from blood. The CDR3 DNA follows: TGTGCCAGCAGTAGCGGGACAGCCCAATTAAATGAGCAGTTCTTC. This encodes CASSSGTAQLNEQFF.